This T cell receptor (beta chain) was sequenced during a study of T-cell memory formation after mild COVID-19. Overall study findings and caveats: Contracting clones localized mainly to CM and EM when CD4+ and mainly to EMRA when CD8+.

Trimming removed 4 bases from V and 0 bases from J, with 12 bases in between. Germline CDR1 is SGDLS and CDR2 is YYNGEE. This CDR3 comprises 15 residues. TCR alpha and TCR beta cDNA libraries with sample barcodes and UMIs came from 5'RACE using constant-segment primers. One entry per CDR3 protein, called by TCRdb with MiXCR from the 5' RACE reads. The sample holds about 620,000 distinct CDR3 sequences; approximately 19% are singletons and the top ten take 12%. Turning to this clonotype: The antigen is not known.

The sequence derives from an adult woman who had mild COVID-19 (a few samples of this study predate the infection). Cell type and time point are not known. This chain uses TRBV9 with TRBJ2-3; tentative D call: TRBD1 (6 bases). Sequencing was done on a sample of PBMCs or a T cell subset sorted from them (not recorded which). CDR3 sequence reads: CASSTGTLSTDTQYF. CDR3 bases: TGTGCCAGCAGCACCGGGACACTGAGCACAGATACGCAGTATTTT.